Listed below are T cell receptor beta chains from one sample, sequenced in a study of neurological immune-mediated disorders. From the 5' RACE reads, TCRdb called clonotypes with MiXCR, one entry per CDR3 protein. Among about 60,000 distinct CDR3 sequences listed, about 3.5% were seen once. The specimen was PBMCs. These receptors all come from a woman aged 45-60 years with multiple sclerosis. Both conserved end residues are part of each CDR3. D genes are given only for firm matches. Size is stated as once, few, many, or a class for an expanded clone.

TRBV6-6	TRBD1	TRBJ2-7	many	TGTGCCAGCAGTTCCCGGGGGACAGGGGGCAATGAGCAGTACTTC	CASSSRGTGGNEQYF
TRBV4-3	TRBD1	TRBJ1-6	many	TGCGCCAGCAGCGCGGGACAGGGGAGTGGTTCACCCCTCCACTTT	CASSAGQGSGSPLHF
TRBV5-1	TRBD1	TRBJ2-4	few	TGCGCCAGCAGCCCGACAGGGTTGGACATTCAGTACTTC	CASSPTGLDIQYF
TRBV4-3	-	TRBJ2-5	many	TGCGCCAGCAGCCAAGTCCCGGGGCGAGGGGAGACCCAGTACTTC	CASSQVPGRGETQYF
TRBV7-8	-	TRBJ1-1	many	TGTGCCAGCAGCTTAGTGATGGCTAACACTGAAGCTTTCTTT	CASSLVMANTEAFF
TRBV20-1	TRBD1	TRBJ2-1	many	TGCAGTGCTAGAGATGGGATCAGGGGGTCGAATGAGCAGTTCTTC	CSARDGIRGSNEQFF
TRBV7-2	TRBD2	TRBJ2-3	many	TGTGCCAGCAGCTTAGATGTAGCGGGAGATACGCAGTATTTT	CASSLDVAGDTQYF
TRBV14	TRBD1	TRBJ2-7	many	TGTGCCAGCAGCCGACGGAAGCCGGGGACAGGGTACGACGAGCAGTACTTC	CASSRRKPGTGYDEQYF
TRBV7-2	-	TRBJ2-2	many	TGTGCCAGCAGCTTAGTACCAGGGACCGGGGAGCTGTTTTTT	CASSLVPGTGELFF
TRBV20-1	-	TRBJ2-3	many	TGCAGTGCTAGGGGTGACAGGGGAGGGTCAGATACGCAGTATTTT	CSARGDRGGSDTQYF
TRBV7-2	TRBD2	TRBJ2-1	few	TGTGCCAGCAGCTTAAGGAGACTAGCGGGGGATTTACGAGAGCAGTTCTTC	CASSLRRLAGDLREQFF
TRBV7-6	-	TRBJ1-4	few	TGTGCCAGCAGCTTTACCAGGGAAGATGAAAAACTGTTTTTT	CASSFTREDEKLFF
TRBV5-1	TRBD1	TRBJ2-7	many	TGCGCCAGCAGCTTGGAAGGGGGACAGGACGAGCAGTACTTC	CASSLEGGQDEQYF
TRBV27	-	TRBJ2-1	many	TGTGCCAGCAGTTCAGAGCCCCAGGATGAGCAGTTCTTC	CASSSEPQDEQFF
TRBV4-3	-	TRBJ2-5	many	TGCGCCAGCAGCCGACGACAGGAGGGAGAGACCCAGTACTTC	CASSRRQEGETQYF
TRBV6-2/TRBV6-3	-	TRBJ2-1	many	TGTGCCAGCAGCTATTTCGAAGCCGAGTTCTTC	CASSYFEAEFF
TRBV12-3/TRBV12-4	-	TRBJ1-1	few	TGTGCCAGCAGTCCCCGGGCAAGTGGGGCTGAAGCTTTCTTT	CASSPRASGAEAFF
TRBV7-9	-	TRBJ2-2	many	TGTGCCAGCAGCTTAGAAGGTACCGTCGGGGAGCTGTTTTTT	CASSLEGTVGELFF
TRBV5-1	-	TRBJ2-5	once	TGCGCCAGCAGTGGGACGGTTCAAGAGACCCAGTACTTC	CASSGTVQETQYF
TRBV20-1	-	TRBJ2-7	many	TGCAGTGCTAGAGAGGGAGAGAGGGTGTACTTC	CSAREGERVYF
TRBV7-9	-	TRBJ1-6	many	TGTGCCAGCAGCAACCCAGCGACCCCTAATTCACCCCTCCACTTT	CASSNPATPNSPLHF
TRBV21-1	-	TRBJ1-5	few	TGTGCCAGCAGCAAAGATGCAGACAATCAGCCCCAGCATTTT	CASSKDADNQPQHF
TRBV20-1	TRBD2	TRBJ2-3	many	TGCAGTGCTAGAGAGGTAGCGGGAGGTTTGAATACGCAGTATTTT	CSAREVAGGLNTQYF
TRBV27	-	TRBJ2-2	many	TGTGCCAGCAGCTTATTCAGGGGGAACACCGGGGAGCTGTTTTTT	CASSLFRGNTGELFF
TRBV7-2	-	TRBJ2-3	many	TGTGCCAGCAGCTCGTCCGGGACGTTACATACGCAGTATTTT	CASSSSGTLHTQYF
TRBV5-4	-	TRBJ2-7	many	TGTGCCAGCAGCTTTTATCCAGGGGCCTACGAGCAGTACTTC	CASSFYPGAYEQYF